A single sample gave rise to the 14 T cell receptor beta chains below, sequenced in a study of T cell responses to AZD1222 COVID-19 vaccine (dated by TCRdb to about 2021). The library was generated by the immunoSEQ multiplex PCR assay. TCRdb limited this immuneACCESS table to in-frame rearrangements with V and J called. A share of clones is missing; checked studies link under half to unresolved V genes, and the rest is unexplained. This sample is represented by roughly 100,000 clones; 90% of them were singletons. The ten largest clones take up about 4.8% of the sample. The sample's time point label, decoded: baseline before first vaccination. The source was peripheral blood, collected on day 0 of AZD1222 vaccination. Source of these receptors: an adult in good health.

The rearrangement links TRBV24-1 to TRBJ2-3; tentatively, D is TRBD1 or TRBD2 (6 bases each). Trimming removed 5 bases at V and 5 bases at J, with 22 bases between. The V gene's germline CDR1 is KGHDR and CDR2 SFDVKD. This CDR3 comprises 17 residues. This CDR3 reads CATSARKGGQDEDTQYF. DNA of the CDR3: TGTGCCACCAGTGCTCGTAAGGGGGGCCAGGATGAAGATACGCAGTATTTT.

This chain links TRBV28 with TRBJ2-1, with TRBD2 matching over 9 bases. V gave up 2 bases and J gave up 7 bases; unmatched junction bases: 6. CDR3 length: 15 amino acids. Looked up from germline, CDR1 is MDHEN and CDR2 is SYDVKM. CDR3 DNA: TGTGCCAGCAGTTTAGCGGGGGGGCTTATAAATGAGCAGTTCTTC. Its translation is CASSLAGGLINEQFF.

This chain uses TRBV30 with TRBJ2-6; D ambiguous. The CDR3 runs 15 residues. CDR1 and CDR2 (germline): GTSNPN, SVGIG (reference sequence). Deletions cut 1 base from V and 0 bases from J, with 7 bases between. CDR3 sequence (DNA): TGTGCCTGGAGTGGTGCCGGCTCTGGGGCCAACGTCCTGACTTTC. Translation gives CAWSGAGSGANVLTF.

This chain uses TRBV6-2 or TRBV6-3 with TRBJ1-2, with D possibly TRBD1 on 6 matching bases. CDR1 and CDR2 from the germline V gene are MNHEY and SVGEGT. The length of the CDR3 is 16 residues. Trimming took 4 bases from V and 2 from J, leaving 17 bases between them. CDR3 nucleotides: TGTGCCAGCAGTTCCAACCTCGGACAGCGAAACTATGGCTACACCTTC. It is translated as CASSSNLGQRNYGYTF.

This chain joins TRBV19 and TRBJ1-3; no clear D gene. Per germline, CDR1 LNHDA and CDR2 SQIVND (reference sequence). The CDR3 sequence is 18 residues long. Between the trimmed V and J ends, which lost 7 bases and 4 bases, there was a span of 26 bases. The CDR3 region is CASTEPPSRNPSGNTIYF. CDR3 nucleotide sequence: TGTGCCAGTACCGAACCCCCTAGTAGAAACCCTTCCGGAAACACCATATATTTT.

The chain is built from TRBV11-2 and TRBJ2-7; TRBD1 or TRBD2 may be the D gene (5 bases each). Germline CDR1 and CDR2: SGHAT and FQNNGV. Between the trimmed V and J ends, which lost 0 bases and 9 bases, there was a span of 6 bases. This CDR3 is 11 amino acids long. CDR3 sequence reads: CASSLEGVQYF. The CDR3 nucleotides read TGTGCCAGCAGCTTAGAGGGGGTGCAGTACTTC.

The chain couples TRBV6-5 to TRBJ1-2; 9 bases agree with TRBD1. The germline CDR1 and CDR2 sequences are MNHEY and SVGAGI. V trimming: 3 bases; J trimming: 8 bases; junction bases outside the gene matches: 10. The CDR3 has 15 amino acids. The CDR3, as DNA: TGTGCCAGCAGTTATTCACAGGGGGCAGTTGGGGGCTACACCTTC. Its protein is CASSYSQGAVGGYTF.

This clone was counted once. This rearrangement joins TRBV5-1 to TRBJ2-5, with 10 nucleotides matching TRBD2. The junction had 6 bases not matched to a gene; V was cut back by 0 bases and J by 4 bases. This CDR3 region has 16 residues. Germline loops: CDR1 SGHRS, CDR2 YFSETQ. CDR3 region: CASSLEASGGGETQYF. The CDR3 DNA sequence: TGCGCCAGCAGCTTGGAGGCTAGCGGGGGAGGAGAGACCCAGTACTTC.

The CDR3 coding sequence is TGTGCCAGCAGTTACTCGACTCCCGGAGAACCCCTCCACTTT. It specifies CASSYSTPGEPLHF. The V and J genes are TRBV6-5 and TRBJ1-6; D is unclear. From germline, CDR1 is MNHEY and CDR2 SVGAGI. The CDR3 has 14 residues. Trimming removed 0 bases from V and 12 bases from J, with 12 bases in between.

J is TRBJ1-4 and V is TRBV5-5; D unresolved. V shed 2 bases and J shed 7 bases, with 12 bases lying between them. The CDR3 is made up of 14 amino acids. CDR1 and CDR2 (germline): SGHKS, YYEKEE (reference sequence). In nucleotides, the CDR3 is TGTGCCAGCAGCTTACTCAGAAGGGCTGAAAAACTGTTTTTT. It yields the protein CASSLLRRAEKLFF.

This sequence joins TRBV5-4 and TRBJ1-2; no clear D. V was shortened by 3 bases and J by 3 bases, with 12 bases between the two germline ends. Germline V gene lookup returns CDR1 SGHNT and CDR2 YYREEE (reference sequence). CDR3 length equals 14 residues. CDR3 residues: CASSSGLGDYGYTF. DNA of the CDR3: TGTGCCAGCAGCTCGGGCCTGGGCGACTATGGCTACACCTTC. The full variable domain, rest sourced from reference TRBV5-4 and TRBJ1-2, is ETGVTQSPTHLIKTRGQQVTLRCSSQSGHNTVSWYQQALGQGPQFIFQYYREEENGRGNFPPRFSGLQFPNYSSELNVNALELDDSALYLCASSSGLGDYGYTFGSGTRLTVV.

This chain connects TRBV28 to TRBJ1-2; no firm D call. Germline loops: CDR1 MDHEN, CDR2 SYDVKM. This CDR3 has 12 amino acids. V was clipped by 3 bases and J by 7 bases, with 9 bases between them. This CDR3 reads CASSFGGPGYTF. CDR3 nucleotide sequence: TGTGCCAGCAGTTTCGGAGGCCCTGGCTACACCTTC.

This clone was observed a few times. This chain connects TRBV6-4 to TRBJ2-1; TRBD2 matches 9 bases. The CDR3 is made up of 15 amino acids. The germline CDR1 and CDR2 sequences are MRHNA and SNTAGT. V shed 2 bases, J shed 8 bases, and the junction held 7 bases outside the gene matches. The CDR3 here is CASSDRSGGWDEQFF. For the CDR3, the DNA is TGTGCCAGCAGTGACCGAAGCGGGGGGTGGGATGAGCAGTTCTTC.

The chain carries TRBV6-2 or TRBV6-3 and TRBJ2-7; 8 bases agree with TRBD1. The CDR3 totals 15 residues. Per germline, CDR1 MNHEY and CDR2 SVGEGT. V was pared by 5 bases and J by 4 bases, with 10 bases of the junction left unmatched. This CDR3 reads CASSLQGGLGYEQYF. The CDR3 DNA sequence: TGTGCCAGCAGTCTACAGGGGGGCCTAGGGTACGAGCAGTACTTC.